This T cell receptor beta chain was retrieved from a study of shared clonotypes between healthy human individuals. Per the germline V gene, CDR1 is SEHNR and CDR2 is FQNEAQ (reference sequence). Trimming removed 4 bases from V and 3 bases from J, with 16 bases in between. This CDR3 has 15 amino acids. Naive CD8 populations comprised CD45RO-negative cells positively selected for CCR7, excluding terminally differentiated effector memory CD45RA+ cells. Sequencing was performed with immunoSEQ multiplex PCR; in TCRdb, only in-frame clones are kept and a portion is missing. Of approximately 740,000 clones in the sample, about 92% were seen once.

The chain carries TRBV7-9 and TRBJ2-7, with D possibly matching TRBD1 (5 bases). The sequencing input was naive CD8+ T cells sorted from blood. This receptor was taken from a man in his thirties or forties in good health. DNA of the CDR3: TGTGCCAGCAGCTCCACCGACAGCAATTACTACGAGCAGTACTTC. Its protein product is CASSSTDSNYYEQYF. The full variable domain, rest sourced from reference TRBV7-9 and TRBJ2-7, is DTGVSQNPRHKITKRGQNVTFRCDPISEHNRLYWYRQTLGQGPEFLTYFQNEAQLEKSRLLSDRFSAERPKGSFSTLEIQRTEQGDSAMYLCASSSTDSNYYEQYFGPGTRLTVT.